These 27 T cell receptor beta chains share one sample of origin, sequenced in a study of CD8+ T cells in alopecia areata (dated by TCRdb to the late 2010s). The receptor library was made with the immunoSEQ multiplex PCR assay. RNA was extracted from all samples and reverse transcribed into cDNA, which served as template for TCR sequencing. The clones in this table, taken by TCRdb from immuneACCESS, are in-frame only. Not every clone is retained; where verified, under half of the shortfall comes from an unresolved V gene, and the cause of the rest is unknown. This sample holds about 150,000 clones; around 50% were observed only once. Roughly 7.5% of the sample lies in the top ten. The specimen was CD4+ T cells sorted from blood. These TCRs come from a human donor with alopecia areata.

The chain combines TRBV7-6 with TRBJ2-7; perhaps TRBD2 as D (5 bases). This CDR3 contains 13 residues. Germline lookup yields CDR1 SGHVS and CDR2 FNYEAQ. V lost 0 bases to trimming and J lost 2 bases, with 5 bases between them. The CDR3 region is CASSLAEAYEQYF. Here the CDR3 DNA reads TGTGCCAGCAGCTTAGCGGAGGCCTACGAGCAGTACTTC.

This clone was counted between two and nine times. The chain is built from TRBV10-3 and TRBJ2-7; D remains unclear. There are 11 residues in the CDR3. V lost 10 bases to trimming and J lost 5 bases, with 12 bases between them. Germline-derived CDR1 and CDR2 are ENHRY and SYGVKD. CDR3 DNA: TGTGCCACTGGCGACGAGCACGAGCAGTACTTC. This codes for CATGDEHEQYF.

The chain couples TRBV15 to TRBJ2-1; TRBD1 matches 12 bases. This CDR3 is built from 15 residues. V lost 3 bases, J lost 7 bases, and 4 bases stayed unmatched. The germline V gene encodes CDR1 LNHNV and CDR2 YYDKDF (reference sequence). CDR3 amino acids: CATSSWDRGPNEQFF. Written as DNA, the CDR3 is TGTGCCACCAGCAGTTGGGACAGGGGGCCGAATGAGCAGTTCTTC.

This sequence joins TRBV7-8 and TRBJ2-5; D is possibly TRBD1 (6 bases). The germline V gene has CDR1 SGHVS and CDR2 FQNEAQ. The V and J ends lost 0 bases and 7 bases respectively, with 18 bases between them. The CDR3 has 16 residues. The CDR3 DNA reads as TGTGCCAGCAGCTTAGCCGGACAGCGGTCTGTTGGGACCCAGTACTTC. Translating gives CASSLAGQRSVGTQYF.

The chain links TRBV28 to TRBJ1-2; D is perhaps TRBD1 (5 bases). The CDR3 runs to 14 residues. Germline CDR1 is MDHEN and CDR2 is SYDVKM. With 5 bases removed from V and 8 bases from J, the gap between germline ends came to 18 bases. CDR3 loop: CASSEPVTATGYTF. The CDR3 DNA reads TGTGCCAGCAGTGAACCGGTGACAGCTACCGGCTACACCTTC.

Here the CDR3 DNA reads TGTGCCAGCAGTTTCGCGGCAGGGTGGAAAGAGACCCAGTACTTC. Translating it yields CASSFAAGWKETQYF. This chain connects TRBV27 to TRBJ2-5; possible D gene TRBD1, 5 bases. The germline gives CDR1 MNHEY, CDR2 SMNVEV (reference sequence). The length of the CDR3 is 15 residues. V was cut by 3 bases and J by 3 bases, with 14 bases left in between.

This chain links TRBV29-1 with TRBJ2-3; no definite D call. Germline assignment: CDR1 SQVTM and CDR2 ANQGSEA. V was cut by 3 bases and J by 2 bases, with 9 bases left in between. The CDR3 has 13 residues. CDR3 DNA sequence: TGCAGCGTTGAGATCCGCTTCACAGATACGCAGTATTTT. Protein product: CSVEIRFTDTQYF.

This clone has a handful of counts. J is TRBJ2-3 and V is TRBV10-1; possible D gene TRBD2, 5 bases. This CDR3 is 12 amino acids long. The V gene lost 8 bases and the J gene lost 6 bases, with 12 bases spanning the gap. From germline, CDR1 is WNHNN and CDR2 SYGVQD (reference sequence). In nucleotides, the CDR3 is TGCGCCAGCTCCACGGGGATCGATACGCAGTATTTT. This translates into CASSTGIDTQYF.

This clone appeared a few times. This sequence joins TRBV29-1 and TRBJ1-2, with D uncertain. Deletions cut 4 bases from V and 3 bases from J, with 12 bases between. The CDR3 extends over 13 amino acids. Germline V gene data show CDR1 as SQVTM and CDR2 as ANQGSEA. CDR3 residues: CSVVMGADYGYTF. The CDR3 coding sequence is TGCAGCGTTGTGATGGGCGCTGACTATGGCTACACCTTC.

The chain links TRBV5-1 to TRBJ1-5; TRBD1 aligns across 10 bases. Germline V lookup: CDR1 SGHRS, CDR2 YFSETQ. Trimming removed 1 base from V and 5 bases from J; junction bases left unmatched: 3. This CDR3 is built from 15 residues. The CDR3 DNA reads TGCGCCAGCAGCTTGTCTGGACAGGGGGATCAGCCCCAGCATTTT. Translating gives CASSLSGQGDQPQHF. Drawing the rest from reference TRBV5-1 and TRBJ1-5, the complete variable domain is KAGVTQTPRYLIKTRGQQVTLSCSPISGHRSVSWYQQTPGQGLQFLFEYFSETQRNKGNFPGRFSGRQFSNSRSEMNVSTLELGDSALYLCASSLSGQGDQPQHFGDGTRLSIL.

The rearrangement uses TRBV7-9 and TRBJ2-1; possible D gene TRBD2, 5 bases. CDR1 is SEHNR, CDR2 FQNEAQ, per germline (reference sequence). Trimming cost V 1 base and J 15 bases, with 19 bases left between them. CDR3 size: 14 residues. The CDR3 coding sequence is TGTGCCAGCAGCTTAGGTCCAGAGGGTTCCATGGGGTTCTTC. Translation gives CASSLGPEGSMGFF.

The J gene is TRBJ2-1, the V gene TRBV30; D perhaps matches TRBD1 (5 bases). The CDR3 runs 16 residues. Germline-derived CDR1 and CDR2 are GTSNPN and SVGIG (reference sequence). V lost 3 bases to trimming and J lost 1 base, with 16 bases between them. This CDR3 reads CAWRQSGRGSYNEQFF. The CDR3 region has the DNA TGTGCCTGGAGACAGTCAGGGCGAGGATCCTACAATGAGCAGTTCTTC.

The chain is built from TRBV25-1 and TRBJ1-2, with D maybe TRBD1 (5 bases). Trimming left V 5 bases short and J 8 bases short, with 12 bases between. Per the germline V gene, CDR1 is MGHDK and CDR2 is SYGVNS. The length of the CDR3 is 12 residues. CDR3 sequence reads: CASSNLGPGYTF. CDR3 nucleotide sequence: TGTGCCAGCAGTAATTTGGGGCCCGGCTACACCTTC.

The V and J genes are TRBV9 and TRBJ2-5, with D perhaps TRBD1 or TRBD2 (5 bases each). CDR3 length: 16 residues. Per germline, CDR1 SGDLS and CDR2 YYNGEE. Trimming took off 0 bases at V and 0 bases at J, with 12 bases between the two ends. The CDR3 loop reads CASSVVGDPYQETQYF. As DNA, the CDR3 is TGTGCCAGCAGCGTAGTAGGGGACCCGTACCAAGAGACCCAGTACTTC.

This clone showed up just a few times. CDR3 residues: CASSYDRAYEQYF. The CDR3 DNA sequence: TGTGCCAGCAGTTATGACAGAGCCTACGAGCAGTACTTC. This chain connects TRBV27 to TRBJ2-7; D is possibly TRBD1 (5 bases). Germline V gives CDR1 MNHEY, CDR2 SMNVEV (reference sequence). The CDR3 sequence is 13 residues long. V was cut by 4 bases and J by 2 bases, with 9 bases left in between.

There are a few counts of this clone. V and J are TRBV28 and TRBJ1-3; D unresolved. The germline V gene has CDR1 MDHEN and CDR2 SYDVKM. The CDR3 covers 12 residues. V lost 5 bases to trimming and J lost 7 bases, with 9 bases between them. The CDR3 region is CASSAAVNTIYF. In nucleotides, the CDR3 is TGTGCCAGCAGTGCAGCCGTTAACACCATATATTTT. Supplemented by reference TRBV28 and TRBJ1-3, the full variable domain reads DVKVTQSSRYLVKRTGEKVFLECVQDMDHENMFWYRQDPGLGLRLIYFSYDVKMKEKGDIPEGYSVSREKKERFSLILESASTNQTSMYLCASSAAVNTIYFGEGSWLTVV.

The V call is TRBV29-1, the J call TRBJ2-3; D might be TRBD1 or TRBD2, each matching 6 bases. The CDR3 is 16 amino acids. The V gene's germline CDR1 is SQVTM and CDR2 ANQGSEA. The germline V and J ends were trimmed by 1 base and 1 base, with 15 bases remaining between them. CDR3: CSVEVGGFRGTDTQYF. The CDR3 DNA reads as TGCAGCGTTGAAGTAGGGGGGTTTCGAGGCACAGATACGCAGTATTTT.

The chain recombines TRBV5-1 with TRBJ2-5, with a possible D match to TRBD2 (6 bases). The CDR3 runs 15 residues. V was cut by 0 bases and J by 4 bases, with 13 bases left in between. Germline V CDR1 and CDR2: SGHRS, YFSETQ. Written as DNA, the CDR3 is TGCGCCAGCAGCTTGGTGCGGGGAGGCGCAGAGACCCAGTACTTC. Translated: CASSLVRGGAETQYF.

This chain connects TRBV30 to TRBJ2-3; TRBD2 aligns across 9 bases. Looked up from germline, CDR1 is GTSNPN and CDR2 is SVGIG (reference sequence). The CDR3 is made up of 16 amino acids. Trimming at V came to 3 bases and at J to 0 bases, leaving 7 bases not matched to a gene. CDR3 loop: CAWRRVAGDSTDTQYF. CDR3 sequence (DNA): TGTGCCTGGAGGAGGGTAGCGGGAGACAGCACAGATACGCAGTATTTT. The whole variable domain, filled in from reference TRBV30 and TRBJ2-3, reads SQTIHQWPATLVQPVGSPLSLECTVEGTSNPNLYWYRQAAGRGLQLLFYSVGIGQISSEVPQNLSASRPQDRQFILSSKKLLLSDSGFYLCAWRRVAGDSTDTQYFGPGTRLTVL.

This rearrangement joins TRBV25-1 to TRBJ2-2; D call uncertain. The CDR3 totals 13 residues. With 5 bases removed from V and 6 bases from J, the gap between germline ends came to 10 bases. CDR1 is MGHDK, CDR2 SYGVNS, per germline. This CDR3 is CASSQSVPGELFF. The CDR3 DNA is TGTGCCAGCAGTCAATCGGTCCCCGGGGAGCTGTTTTTT.

This clone showed up just a few times. The chain uses TRBV29-1 and TRBJ2-1; 13 nucleotides line up with TRBD2. Per the germline V gene, CDR1 is SQVTM and CDR2 is ANQGSEA. This CDR3 contains 15 residues. V was clipped by 7 bases and J by 3 bases; unmatched bases: 6. In DNA form, the CDR3 reads TGCAGCGCTGGACTAGCGGGAGATTTCTACAATGAGCAGTTCTTC. Residues: CSAGLAGDFYNEQFF.

The table lists this clone with a count of one. V is TRBV4-1 and J is TRBJ2-7; no definite D call. The CDR3 spans 15 residues. Germline V lookup: CDR1 MGHRA, CDR2 YSYEKL. V was trimmed by 0 bases and J by 5 bases, leaving 14 bases between them. The CDR3 spells CASSQERIIGHEQYF. CDR3 bases: TGCGCCAGCAGCCAAGAGCGAATAATTGGCCACGAGCAGTACTTC.

This clone was recorded a few times. The chain uses TRBV28 and TRBJ2-1, with D possibly matching TRBD2 (6 bases). Trimming cost V 5 bases and J 9 bases, with 23 bases left between them. CDR1 and CDR2 from the germline V gene are MDHEN and SYDVKM. This CDR3 is built from 16 residues. The CDR3, as DNA: TGTGCCAGCAGTCCAGTCGGGAGCCCAATTATGGCTGAGCAGTTCTTC. Translation: CASSPVGSPIMAEQFF.

This clone was detected only once. Here the CDR3 DNA reads TGTGCCAGCAGTTTAGGGGCAGGCCGCTATGGCTACACCTTC. Protein sequence: CASSLGAGRYGYTF. The chain recombines TRBV27 with TRBJ1-2, with a weak D call TRBD1 (5 bases). Deletions cut 2 bases from V and 4 bases from J, with 11 bases between. CDR3 length: 14 residues. From germline, CDR1 is MNHEY and CDR2 SMNVEV (reference sequence).

V usage is TRBV14 and J usage is TRBJ2-5; D unclear. Deletions cut 1 base from V and 5 bases from J, with 11 bases between. The germline V gene encodes CDR1 SGHDN and CDR2 FVKESK. CDR3 size: 14 residues. CDR3 DNA sequence: TGTGCCAGCAGCCAAGTTACACCCGGGGAGACCCAGTACTTC. It specifies CASSQVTPGETQYF.

In this sample, this clone turned up a few times. The J gene is TRBJ2-3, the V gene TRBV2; the D gene is possibly TRBD2 (6 bases). CDR3 size: 15 residues. Germline assignment: CDR1 SNHLY and CDR2 FYNNEI. V lost 4 bases, J lost 0 bases, and 11 bases lay in between. The CDR3 reads CASSVAEGSTDTQYF. The CDR3 DNA reads TGTGCCAGCAGTGTAGCGGAGGGGAGCACAGATACGCAGTATTTT.

J is TRBJ2-3 and V is TRBV7-2; D possibly corresponds to TRBD1 (7 bases). The V end was cut by 5 bases, the J end by 1 base, with 13 bases between. There are 15 residues in the CDR3. Germline V gene lookup returns CDR1 SGHTA and CDR2 FQGNSA. The CDR3 protein is CASSPQGGRTDTQYF. The DNA of the CDR3 is TGTGCCAGCAGCCCCCAGGGGGGACGCACAGATACGCAGTATTTT.